This TCR beta chain was sequenced during a study of PD-1 blockade in classical Hodgkin lymphoma. Points from the study as a whole: When set against healthy donors, newly diagnosed patients were reported to show lower baseline TCR diversity. Possibly reflecting disease activity or prior therapy, repertoire differences have causes that remain undefined. CD4+ TCR diversity, unlike CD8+, rose significantly by C4D1.

The assay was immunoSEQ multiplex PCR, and TCRdb's table has in-frame clones only and misses some. The table includes about 21,000 clones, 65% to 75% detected once. In the case of this clone: No antigen is known for it.

The ends lost 9 bases at V and 5 bases at J; junction bases unmatched: 9. CDR3 size: 13 residues. Germline CDR1 is SGHTA and CDR2 is FQGTGA. Relapse after autologous stem cell transplantation occurred in every patient, and brentuximab vedotin exposure varied. Complete response, partial response or progressive disease were the best responses. This sequence was found in a human donor with classical Hodgkin lymphoma. The J gene is TRBJ2-7, the V gene TRBV7-3; 8 bases are shared with TRBD1. Sequences were derived from peripheral blood mononuclear cells (PBMCs), sampled at baseline. In nucleotides, the CDR3 is TGTGCCAGGAACGACAGGGGAGGAGACGAGCAGTACTTC. The encoded protein is CARNDRGGDEQYF.